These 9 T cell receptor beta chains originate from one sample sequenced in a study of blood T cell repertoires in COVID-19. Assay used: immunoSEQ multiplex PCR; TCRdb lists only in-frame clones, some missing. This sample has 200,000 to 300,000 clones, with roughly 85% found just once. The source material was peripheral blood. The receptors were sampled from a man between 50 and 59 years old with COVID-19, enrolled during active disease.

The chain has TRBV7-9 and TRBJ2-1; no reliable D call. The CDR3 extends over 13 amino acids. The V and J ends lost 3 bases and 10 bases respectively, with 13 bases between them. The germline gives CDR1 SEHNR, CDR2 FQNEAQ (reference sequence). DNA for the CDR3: TGTGCCAGCAGCTTCCCTTCCTTGAGGGAGCAGTTCTTC. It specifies CASSFPSLREQFF.

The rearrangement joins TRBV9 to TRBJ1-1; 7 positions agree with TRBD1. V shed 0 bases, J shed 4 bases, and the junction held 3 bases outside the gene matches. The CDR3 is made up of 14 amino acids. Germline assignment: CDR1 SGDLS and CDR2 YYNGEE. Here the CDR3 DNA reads TGTGCCAGCAGCGTAGGACAGGGTGGCACTGAAGCTTTCTTT. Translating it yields CASSVGQGGTEAFF.

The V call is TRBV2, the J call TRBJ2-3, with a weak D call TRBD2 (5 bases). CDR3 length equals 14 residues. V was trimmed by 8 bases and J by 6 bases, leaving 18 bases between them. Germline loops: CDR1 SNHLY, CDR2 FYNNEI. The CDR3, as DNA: TGTGCCAGCGAACTAGAGTTACTTGGGGATACGCAGTATTTT. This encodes CASELELLGDTQYF.

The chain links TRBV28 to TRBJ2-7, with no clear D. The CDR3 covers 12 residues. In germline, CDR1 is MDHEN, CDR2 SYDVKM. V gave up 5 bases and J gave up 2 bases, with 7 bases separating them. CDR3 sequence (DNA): TGTGCCAGCAGTCAACACCCCTACGAGCAGTACTTC. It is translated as CASSQHPYEQYF.

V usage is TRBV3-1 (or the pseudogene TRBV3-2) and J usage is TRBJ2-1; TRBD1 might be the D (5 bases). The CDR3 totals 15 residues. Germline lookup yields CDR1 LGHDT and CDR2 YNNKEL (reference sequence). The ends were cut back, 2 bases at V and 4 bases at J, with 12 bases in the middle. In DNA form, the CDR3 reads TGTGCCAGCAGCCAAACGACAGTTTCTTACAATGAGCAGTTCTTC. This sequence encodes CASSQTTVSYNEQFF.

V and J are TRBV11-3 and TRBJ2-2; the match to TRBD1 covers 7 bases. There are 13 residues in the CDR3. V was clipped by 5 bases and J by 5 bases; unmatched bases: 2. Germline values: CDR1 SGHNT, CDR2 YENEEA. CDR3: CASSVTGTGELFF. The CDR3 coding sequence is TGTGCCAGCAGCGTGACAGGGACCGGGGAGCTGTTTTTT.

The CDR3 sequence: CASSLTSGVSYEQYF. CDR3 in DNA: TGTGCCAGCAGCCTGACTAGCGGGGTCTCCTACGAGCAGTACTTC. The J gene is TRBJ2-7, the V gene TRBV5-4, with TRBD2 matching 11 bases. Germline V gene lookup returns CDR1 SGHNT and CDR2 YYREEE (reference sequence). J lost 0 bases, V lost 4 bases, and 3 bases had no gene match. This CDR3 has 15 amino acids.

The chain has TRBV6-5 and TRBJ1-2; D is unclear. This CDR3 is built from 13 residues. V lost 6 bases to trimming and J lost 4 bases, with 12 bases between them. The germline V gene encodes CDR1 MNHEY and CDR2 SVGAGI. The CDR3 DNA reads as TGTGCCAGCAGAAAGAGACTTTTCTATGGCTACACCTTC. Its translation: CASRKRLFYGYTF.

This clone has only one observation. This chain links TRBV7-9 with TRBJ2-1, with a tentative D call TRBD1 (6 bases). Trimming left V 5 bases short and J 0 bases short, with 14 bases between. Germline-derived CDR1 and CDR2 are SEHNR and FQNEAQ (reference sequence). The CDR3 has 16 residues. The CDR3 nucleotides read TGTGCCAGCAGCCGTATTGACAGGAGCTCCTACAATGAGCAGTTCTTC. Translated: CASSRIDRSSYNEQFF.